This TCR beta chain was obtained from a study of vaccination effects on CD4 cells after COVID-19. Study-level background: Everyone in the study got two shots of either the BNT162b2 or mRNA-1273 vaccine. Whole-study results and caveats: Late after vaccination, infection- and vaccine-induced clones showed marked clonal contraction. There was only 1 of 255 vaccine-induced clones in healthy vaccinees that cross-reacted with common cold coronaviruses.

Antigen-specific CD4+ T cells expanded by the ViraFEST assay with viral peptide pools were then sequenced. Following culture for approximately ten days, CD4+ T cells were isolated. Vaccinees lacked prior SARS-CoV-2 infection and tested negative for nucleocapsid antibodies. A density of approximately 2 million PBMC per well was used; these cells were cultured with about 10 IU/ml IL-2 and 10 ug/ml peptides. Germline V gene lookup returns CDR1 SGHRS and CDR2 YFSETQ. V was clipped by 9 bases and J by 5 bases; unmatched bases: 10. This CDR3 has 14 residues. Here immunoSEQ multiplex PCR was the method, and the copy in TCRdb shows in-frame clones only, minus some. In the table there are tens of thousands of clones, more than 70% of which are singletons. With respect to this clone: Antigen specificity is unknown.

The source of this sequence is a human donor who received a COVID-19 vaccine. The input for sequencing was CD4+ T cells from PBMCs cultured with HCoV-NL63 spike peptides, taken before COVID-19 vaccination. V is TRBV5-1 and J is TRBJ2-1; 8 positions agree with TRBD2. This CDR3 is CATASGGANNEQFF. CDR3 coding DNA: TGCGCCACGGCGAGCGGGGGAGCAAACAATGAGCAGTTCTTC.